In its sample, the clone carrying this TCR beta chain was seen once. What it binds is unknown. The sample comes from a study of T cell responses to AZD1222 COVID-19 vaccine. General study points: Compared with day 0, the breadth and depth of the Spike-specific TCR repertoire rose significantly after two doses of AZD1222. Regions 160-218 and 743-854 dominated among vaccine-associated CD4 TCRs spanning spike. Seropositive status at baseline applied to only five to seven AZD1222 recipients.

In germline, CDR1 is SGHRS, CDR2 YFSETQ. CDR3 size: 14 residues. V was cut by 4 bases and J by 4 bases, with 14 bases left in between. Produced via immunoSEQ multiplex PCR; TCRdb's table is partial and in-frame only. Among about 180,000 clones listed, 90% were seen once. The chain couples TRBV5-1 to TRBJ1-2; D possibly corresponds to TRBD1 (6 bases). Sequencing was performed on peripheral blood, taken 28 days after the second dose of the MenACWY control vaccine. The clonotype was recovered from an adult who received the MenACWY meningococcal vaccine as a control. DNA of the CDR3: TGCGCCAGCAGCGCTGACGGGGGCGGCTATGGCTACACCTTC. Its translation is CASSADGGGYGYTF.